A selection of T cell receptor beta chains follows, all from one sample in a study of human T cells and chemical hapten exposure. TCRdb reanalysed the RACE reads using MiXCR and keeps one entry per CDR3 protein. The sample lists about 380,000 distinct CDR3 sequences; about 6% were seen once. The sample was whole blood, taken in connection with sensitization to the hapten diphenylcyclopropenone (DPC). Receptors were obtained from a young woman with alopecia areata. Some clones in this sample may be carry-over from other donors' samples. The CDR3 runs from the conserved cysteine through the conserved F or W. A D gene is named only where the DNA matches it firmly. The size of a clone is reported for some rows only, either as once, few or many, or as a class for expanded clones.

J | D | V | size | CDR3 | DNA
TRBJ1-3 | TRBD1 | TRBV5-6 | many | CASSLRTGRANTIYF | TGTGCCAGCAGCTTGCGGACAGGGAGGGCCAACACCATATATTTT
TRBJ2-3 | TRBD2 | TRBV5-4 | many | CASSFRLAGSTDTQYF | TGTGCCAGCAGCTTCCGACTAGCGGGGAGCACAGATACGCAGTATTTT
TRBJ2-3 | TRBD1 | TRBV5-1 | few | CASSLGLTGQDTQYF | TGCGCCAGCAGCTTGGGTCTGACAGGGCAAGATACGCAGTATTTT
TRBJ1-6 | TRBD1 | TRBV10-3 | many | CAISMRGQGADNSPLHF | TGTGCCATCTCGATGCGGGGACAGGGGGCCGATAATTCACCCCTCCACTTT
TRBJ1-2 | NA | TRBV28 | many | CASSIAGLEGYGYTF | TGTGCCAGCAGTATCGCCGGGCTGGAGGGGTATGGCTACACCTTC
TRBJ1-6 | NA | TRBV14 | few | CASSQDRWQDHSSYNSPLHF | TGTGCCAGCAGCCAAGATCGATGGCAGGACCACAGCTCCTATAATTCACCCCTCCACTTT
TRBJ1-2 | TRBD1 | TRBV6-5 | NA | CASSFTPDRAGYGYTF | TGTGCCAGCAGTTTCACTCCGGACAGGGCGGGCTATGGCTACACCTTC
TRBJ1-2 | NA | TRBV5-5 | NA | CASSFSGGADGYTF | TGTGCCAGCAGCTTTAGTGGGGGCGCCGATGGCTACACCTTC
TRBJ2-4 | TRBD2 | TRBV6-2/TRBV6-3 | few | CASSPVAGGRGIQYF | TGTGCCAGCAGCCCGGTCGCGGGGGGTCGTGGCATTCAGTACTTC
TRBJ2-7 | TRBD1 | TRBV6-5 | many | CASRPGTGTYEQYF | TGTGCCAGCAGGCCCGGGACAGGGACATACGAGCAGTACTTC
TRBJ1-1 | NA | TRBV7-2 | many | CASSSWASLNTEAFF | TGTGCCAGCAGCTCCTGGGCGTCTTTGAACACTGAAGCTTTCTTT
TRBJ1-2 | NA | TRBV7-2 | few | CASSSYGVARRGLGYTF | TGTGCCAGCAGCTCCTATGGGGTCGCCCGTCGGGGTCTTGGCTACACCTTC
TRBJ1-5 | TRBD1 | TRBV2 | many | CASSATGATQPQHF | TGTGCCAGCAGTGCGACAGGGGCGACTCAGCCCCAGCATTTT
TRBJ1-3 | NA | TRBV12-3/TRBV12-4 | many | CASSESVGEGNTIYF | TGTGCCAGCAGTGAATCTGTGGGGGAAGGAAACACCATATATTTT
TRBJ1-6 | NA | TRBV27 | few | CASSSLWGQGSNSPLHF | TGTGCCAGCAGTTCCCTATGGGGGCAGGGGAGTAATTCACCCCTCCACTTT
TRBJ2-3 | TRBD2 | TRBV5-1 | NA | CASSSVSGSTDTQYF | TGCGCCAGCAGCTCCGTTAGCGGGAGCACAGATACGCAGTATTTT
TRBJ2-7 | NA | TRBV18 | many | CASSPFRGAEYEQYF | TGTGCCAGCTCACCCTTCCGGGGGGCCGAATACGAGCAGTACTTC
TRBJ1-2 | TRBD1 | TRBV12-3/TRBV12-4 | few | CASRDARGRHGYTF | TGTGCCAGCAGGGACGCCAGGGGGCGGCATGGCTACACCTTC
TRBJ2-3 | NA | TRBV5-6 | few | CASSLEAAWSDTQYF | TGTGCCAGCAGCTTGGAGGCAGCCTGGTCAGATACGCAGTATTTT
TRBJ1-4 | NA | TRBV6-1 | few | CASSSYNEKLFF | TGTGCCAGCAGCTCCTATAATGAAAAACTGTTTTTT
TRBJ1-2 | NA | TRBV27 | many | CASGKGTTILNYGYTF | TGTGCCAGCGGGAAGGGGACCACAATCCTGAACTATGGCTACACCTTC
TRBJ2-7 | NA | TRBV6-6 | NA | CAISSQGLSYEQYF | TGTGCCATCTCATCGCAGGGTCTTTCCTACGAGCAGTACTTC
TRBJ1-1 | NA | TRBV20-1 | many | CSARDHIGGRTEAFF | TGCAGTGCTAGAGATCACATTGGGGGGAGAACTGAAGCTTTCTTT
TRBJ1-1 | NA | TRBV29-1 | many | CSALRVEAFF | TGCAGCGCCCTTCGAGTTGAAGCTTTCTTT
TRBJ2-7 | TRBD1 | TRBV3-1 | many | CASSLGQGEQYF | TGTGCCAGCAGCCTGGGACAGGGGGAGCAGTACTTC
TRBJ2-7 | TRBD2 | TRBV10-3 | few | CAISKTSGGSILYEQYF | TGTGCCATCAGTAAGACTAGCGGGGGGAGCATATTATACGAGCAGTACTTC
TRBJ1-2 | NA | TRBV5-1 | many | CASSFGVSEYGYTF | TGCGCCAGCAGTTTTGGAGTTTCCGAGTATGGCTACACCTTC
TRBJ2-1 | NA | TRBV7-3 | few | CASSLLWLGRWGHISYNEQFF | TGTGCCAGCAGCTTACTGTGGTTGGGTAGGTGGGGGCACATCTCCTACAATGAGCAGTTCTTC
TRBJ1-2 | TRBD1 | TRBV6-6 | NA | CASSYPGGSYGYTF | TGTGCCAGCAGTTATCCAGGGGGTAGCTATGGCTACACCTTC
TRBJ2-5 | NA | TRBV12-3/TRBV12-4 | NA | CASRIGRLETQYF | TGTGCCAGCAGGATTGGGCGCCTCGAGACCCAGTACTTC
TRBJ1-1 | TRBD1 | TRBV5-1 | many | CASSPTGMNTEAFF | TGCGCCAGCAGCCCGACAGGGATGAACACTGAAGCTTTCTTT
TRBJ2-2 | NA | TRBV25-1 | many | CASTGNTGELFF | TGTGCCAGCACTGGGAACACCGGGGAGCTGTTTTTT
TRBJ2-7 | NA | TRBV4-3 | NA | CASSQDRVGSYEQYF | TGCGCCAGCAGCCAAGACAGGGTGGGGTCCTACGAGCAGTACTTC
TRBJ1-1 | NA | TRBV9 | many | CASSPTGAGTEAFF | TGTGCCAGCAGCCCAACAGGCGCCGGCACTGAAGCTTTCTTT
TRBJ1-2 | NA | TRBV6-2/TRBV6-3 | many | CASSSSYGYTF | TGTGCCAGCAGTTCCAGCTATGGCTACACCTTC
TRBJ2-7 | TRBD1 | TRBV6-5 | few | CASSPRDRGYEQYF | TGTGCCAGCAGTCCCCGGGACAGGGGATACGAGCAGTACTTC
TRBJ2-3 | NA | TRBV6-1 | many | CASSVGGGTDTQYF | TGTGCCAGCAGTGTCGGGGGAGGCACAGATACGCAGTATTTT
TRBJ1-1 | TRBD1 | TRBV6-2/TRBV6-3 | few | CASRGQGRSTEAFF | TGTGCCAGCAGGGGACAGGGGAGGAGCACTGAAGCTTTCTTT
TRBJ1-1 | NA | TRBV29-1 | many | CSVLGNRITEAFF | TGCAGCGTGTTAGGAAATAGGATTACTGAAGCTTTCTTT
TRBJ1-4 | NA | TRBV6-4 | many | CASSPGLSGGSEKLFF | TGTGCCAGCAGTCCCGGCCTAAGCGGGGGATCTGAAAAACTGTTTTTT
TRBJ1-2 | NA | TRBV12-5 | NA | CASGLPSSTYGYTF | TGTGCTAGTGGTTTGCCAAGCAGTACCTATGGCTACACCTTC
TRBJ1-2 | NA | TRBV7-2 | many | CATQLTGVANYGYTF | TGTGCCACCCAGCTTACGGGAGTGGCGAACTATGGCTACACCTTC
TRBJ2-6 | TRBD1 | TRBV9 | NA | CASSGQGSGANVLTF | TGTGCCAGCAGCGGACAGGGGTCTGGGGCCAACGTCCTGACTTTC
TRBJ2-7 | NA | TRBV7-9 | NA | CASSQTGASYEQYF | TGTGCCAGCAGCCAAACAGGAGCCTCCTACGAGCAGTACTTC
TRBJ2-5 | NA | TRBV7-9 | few | CASSPRGLESGAETQYF | TGTGCCAGCAGCCCCAGGGGACTGGAAAGCGGTGCAGAGACCCAGTACTTC
TRBJ1-2 | TRBD1 | TRBV6-1 | NA | CASRTTGTAAPPAYGYTF | TGTGCCAGCAGAACTACCGGGACAGCGGCTCCCCCCGCCTATGGCTACACCTTC
TRBJ1-2 | NA | TRBV3-1 | many | CASSQDLQGGYTF | TGTGCCAGCAGCCAAGATCTTCAGGGTGGCTACACCTTC
TRBJ2-7 | NA | TRBV7-2 | NA | CASSHEGTSGTSYEQYF | TGTGCCAGCAGCCACGAGGGGACTTCGGGAACCTCCTACGAGCAGTACTTC
TRBJ1-1 | NA | TRBV12-3/TRBV12-4 | many | CASSFSSSNEAFF | TGTGCCAGCAGTTTTTCGTCTAGTAATGAAGCTTTCTTT
TRBJ2-7 | NA | TRBV5-6 | NA | CASSPRTESYEQYF | TGTGCCAGCAGCCCCCGGACGGAGTCCTACGAGCAGTACTTC
TRBJ2-1 | TRBD2 | TRBV20-1 | few | CSVLGLLAVNEQFF | TGCAGTGTTCTCGGCCTACTAGCGGTGAATGAGCAGTTCTTC
TRBJ1-5 | NA | TRBV4-3 | many | CASSQDDSRNQPQHF | TGCGCCAGCAGCCAAGATGACAGCCGCAATCAGCCCCAGCATTTT
TRBJ2-3 | NA | TRBV7-9 | NA | CASSSLTEDTQYF | TGTGCCAGCAGCTCCCTTACCGAGGATACGCAGTATTTT
TRBJ2-7 | NA | TRBV9 | NA | CASSPGGGHTYEQYF | TGTGCCAGCAGCCCAGGGGGAGGACACACCTACGAGCAGTACTTC
TRBJ1-1 | NA | TRBV6-2/TRBV6-3 | NA | CASRTLPGREKMNTEAFF | TGTGCCAGCAGAACGCTTCCCGGACGGGAGAAAATGAACACTGAAGCTTTCTTT
TRBJ1-6 | NA | TRBV9 | many | CASSVGGSRGNSPLHF | TGTGCCAGCAGCGTAGGCGGCTCCAGGGGTAATTCACCCCTCCACTTT
TRBJ2-1 | TRBD2 | TRBV7-2 | few | CASSWGLADEQFF | TGTGCCAGCAGCTGGGGACTAGCCGATGAGCAGTTCTTC
TRBJ2-6 | TRBD1 | TRBV10-3 | NA | CAISRQGANSPSGANVLTF | TGTGCCATCTCTAGACAGGGGGCAAATAGCCCCTCTGGGGCCAACGTCCTGACTTTC
TRBJ1-6 | NA | TRBV28 | NA | CASRGMGRDGVAYNSPLHF | TGTGCCAGCAGGGGGATGGGACGGGACGGAGTGGCCTATAATTCACCCCTCCACTTT
TRBJ1-3 | TRBD1 | TRBV2 | NA | CASSILDRGLSAGNTIYF | TGTGCCAGCAGTATACTCGACAGGGGACTTTCGGCCGGAAACACCATATATTTT